In its sample, the clone carrying this T cell receptor beta chain was seen once. CDR1 and CDR2 (germline): MNHNS, SASEGT. The CDR3 extends over 13 amino acids. The ends were cut back, 6 bases at V and 5 bases at J, with 12 bases in the middle. Clones were read by immunoSEQ multiplex PCR, and TCRdb kept only the in-frame ones, dropping some. This sample has 2 million to 2.5 million clones, with under 95% found just once. The sample originates from a study of shared clonotypes between healthy human individuals. This receptor was identified in a man between 18 and 29 years old in good health. Some clones in this sample may be carry-over from other donors' samples. The sample taken for sequencing was naive CD4+ T cells from PBMCs. As for subset: CD45RA+ positively selected. The chain links TRBV6-1 to TRBJ2-3, with TRBD1 as a possible D gene (6 bases). The CDR3 is CASSGQLGDTQYF. CDR3 DNA sequence: TGTGCCAGCAGCGGACAGCTGGGAGATACGCAGTATTTT.